In its sample, the clone carrying this TCR beta chain was seen once. The sample belongs to a study of cytomegalovirus exposure and HLA in healthy donors. Both 60 Vbeta primers and 13 Jbeta primers went into the PCR. Clones were sequenced by immunoSEQ multiplex PCR, and TCRdb holds only the in-frame ones, with some missing. This repertoire shows about 150,000 clones, over 55% found once; its top ten account for over 2%. Germline CDR1 reads MNHNS; CDR2 reads SASEGT. V shed 0 bases and J 9 bases; nucleotides not matched to a gene: 5. The CDR3 has 14 residues. Sequenced: PBMCs. The J gene is TRBJ2-1, the V gene TRBV6-1; 7 positions agree with TRBD1. This clonotype was obtained from a man between 40 and 49 years old in good health and CMV-seronegative. Here the CDR3 DNA reads TGTGCCAGCAGTGAAGCAGACAGGGCAGTTGAGCAGTTCTTC. Translating gives CASSEADRAVEQFF.